This is a list of T cell receptor beta chains from one sample in a study of blood T cell repertoires in COVID-19. The data were produced by immunoSEQ multiplex PCR, yet TCRdb's version contains in-frame clones alone and is incomplete. The repertoire has about 46,000 clones, roughly 85% of them found once; the top ten carry 15% to 17%. The sample comprised peripheral blood. These receptors were taken from a human donor in a cohort sampled during active COVID-19. The donor label of this sample is uncertain. Both conserved end residues are part of each CDR3. A D gene is named only where the DNA matches it firmly. Clone sizes are given selectively: once, few, many, or a class where the clone is expanded.

TGTGCCAGCAGTGAATCGGGGGGCGCGGGGACCCAGTACTTC,CASSESGGAGTQYF,TRBJ2-5,NA,TRBV25-1,NA
TGTGCCAGCAGCTTAGAGGCTTTTGGGGCCAGCTCCTACAATGAGCAGTTCTTC,CASSLEAFGASSYNEQFF,TRBJ2-1,NA,TRBV7-2,NA
TGTGCCAGCAGCTCGGACTTAAATCGGGAGCAGTTCTTC,CASSSDLNREQFF,TRBJ2-1,NA,TRBV5-8,few
TGTGCCAGTAACAACGACGACAGATTAGTAGGCTACACCTTC,CASNNDDRLVGYTF,TRBJ1-2,NA,TRBV19,NA
TGTGCCAGCAGCTCCCAAACTGGGGCCGATCAGCCCCAGCATTTT,CASSSQTGADQPQHF,TRBJ1-5,NA,TRBV7-8,NA
TGCAGTGCTAGTACACAACAGGGGGTTAGGGACACTGAAGCTTTCTTT,CSASTQQGVRDTEAFF,TRBJ1-1,TRBD1,TRBV20-1,NA
TGCGCCAGCAGCCAAGAAGGGTGGGGACAGGGGAGAATGAGGGGAGGCTACACCTTC,CASSQEGWGQGRMRGGYTF,TRBJ1-2,TRBD1,TRBV4-3,NA
TGTGCCAGCAGCTCACACCCGGGAGCAGATACGCAGTATTTT,CASSSHPGADTQYF,TRBJ2-3,NA,TRBV9,NA
TGTGCCAGCAGTTTGACCTCAGGGAACTATGGCTACACCTTC,CASSLTSGNYGYTF,TRBJ1-2,NA,TRBV28,once
TGTGCCAGCAGCCTGACGGGGGGGGCTGAAGCTTTCTTT,CASSLTGGAEAFF,TRBJ1-1,NA,TRBV7-8,NA
TGCGCCAGCAGCTTACGGGTTTCCTATGGCTACACCTTC,CASSLRVSYGYTF,TRBJ1-2,NA,TRBV5-1,few
TGTGCCACCGAAACCGGGACACTTTCCTACGAGCAGTACTTC,CATETGTLSYEQYF,TRBJ2-7,NA,TRBV28,once
TGCGCCAGCAGCCAAGATATTAGGATTCGGGGGTACGAGCCCCAGCATTTT,CASSQDIRIRGYEPQHF,TRBJ1-5,NA,TRBV4-3,once
TGTGCCAGCAGCCACGATCAGGGGACCCCCTACGAGCAGTACTTC,CASSHDQGTPYEQYF,TRBJ2-7,NA,TRBV7-9,NA
TGTGCCAGCACCGCCCAGGCCTACAATGAGCAGTTCTTC,CASTAQAYNEQFF,TRBJ2-1,NA,TRBV12-3/TRBV12-4,once
TGTGCCAGCAGGCGAAGAGACAGGGGAGGAGGGAATTCACCCCTCCACTTT,CASRRRDRGGGNSPLHF,TRBJ1-6,TRBD1,TRBV5-6,NA
TGTGCCAGTAGTTCTCCTCTCCGGGACAGGATTCTAGCCAAAAACATTCAGTACTTC,CASSSPLRDRILAKNIQYF,TRBJ2-4,TRBD1,TRBV19,NA
TGTGCCAGCAGCAGTGGGACTAGCGCGGATGAGCAGTACTTC,CASSSGTSADEQYF,TRBJ2-7,TRBD2,TRBV7-3,NA
TGTGCCAGTAGCAGTCGGACAGGGGCGGTCGTAGGCTACACCTTC,CASSSRTGAVVGYTF,TRBJ1-2,TRBD1,TRBV19,NA
TGTGCCAGCGCCAGCGGGTTAGAGTATTCACCCCTCCACTTT,CASASGLEYSPLHF,TRBJ1-6,NA,TRBV28,NA
TGTGCCAGTAGTATTGGGACAAACACAGATACGCAGTATTTT,CASSIGTNTDTQYF,TRBJ2-3,NA,TRBV19,NA
TGTGCCAGCAGTTACAGGGAGGAGGTCACTGAAGCTTTCTTT,CASSYREEVTEAFF,TRBJ1-1,NA,TRBV6-5,once
TGTGCCAGCAGCGCAGGACAGGGAAATCAGCCCCAGCATTTT,CASSAGQGNQPQHF,TRBJ1-5,TRBD1,TRBV3-1/TRBV3-2,NA
TGCGCCAGCAGCCCCTCCGGGGGGGCGCGGGAGACCCAGTACTTC,CASSPSGGARETQYF,TRBJ2-5,TRBD2,TRBV5-1,NA
TGTGCCAGCAGCTTAGAAGTGGCTCAGAAGTCCCTGTACTTC,CASSLEVAQKSLYF,TRBJ2-7,NA,TRBV7-9,NA
TGTGCCAGCAGCTTAGTGAGACTAGCGGGGGTCGGGGAGCTGTTTTTT,CASSLVRLAGVGELFF,TRBJ2-2,TRBD2,TRBV7-6,NA
TGTGCCAGCAGCTTGTCTTATGCGGGGGGGCCTGTAACCTACGAGCAGTACTTC,CASSLSYAGGPVTYEQYF,TRBJ2-7,TRBD2,TRBV5-6,NA
TGTGCCACCAGCCGGGACAGGGGACTCTACGAGCAGTACTTC,CATSRDRGLYEQYF,TRBJ2-7,TRBD1,TRBV15,few
TGCGCCAGCAGCTTCGCAGCGGGGGGGCAAGAGACCCAGTACTTC,CASSFAAGGQETQYF,TRBJ2-5,TRBD2,TRBV5-1,NA
TGCAGTGCTAGTGGCAGGGGGGCCACAGATACGCAGTATTTT,CSASGRGATDTQYF,TRBJ2-3,NA,TRBV20-1,NA
TGTGCCAGCAGCCCGGGACTAGCGGGGGGAGAGGTCAAAAACATTCAGTACTTC,CASSPGLAGGEVKNIQYF,TRBJ2-4,TRBD2,TRBV6-2/TRBV6-3,NA
TGCGCCAGCAGCCTTCTTAGGGGGGGCGACTATGGCTACACCTTC,CASSLLRGGDYGYTF,TRBJ1-2,NA,TRBV4-1,NA
TGTGCCAGCAGTTACGGCAGGACAAATAATTCACCCCTCCACTTT,CASSYGRTNNSPLHF,TRBJ1-6,NA,TRBV6-6,NA
TGTGCCAGCAGCGTAGCTCCAGGGGGGCCAATCGGGGAGCTGTTTTTT,CASSVAPGGPIGELFF,TRBJ2-2,NA,TRBV9,NA
TGTGCCAGCAGGGCGGGGAACTATGGCTACACCTTC,CASRAGNYGYTF,TRBJ1-2,NA,TRBV2,NA
TGTGCCAGCAGCTCAACTAGCGGGGGGTACAATGAGCAGTTCTTC,CASSSTSGGYNEQFF,TRBJ2-1,TRBD2,TRBV7-2,once
TGTGCCAGCAGTTACTCGGACAGTCCAAATGAAAAACTGTTTTTT,CASSYSDSPNEKLFF,TRBJ1-4,NA,TRBV6-6,NA
TGTGCCAGCAGCTTGATCGGAGCGGGGGGCTACAATGAGCAGTTCTTC,CASSLIGAGGYNEQFF,TRBJ2-1,TRBD2,TRBV7-2,NA
TGTGCCAGCAGCTTATCTCTTCTGAACACTGAAGCTTTCTTT,CASSLSLLNTEAFF,TRBJ1-1,NA,TRBV7-9,NA
TGTGCCAGCAGCCCGAGAGGACAGCCTTATAATTCACCCCTCCACTTT,CASSPRGQPYNSPLHF,TRBJ1-6,NA,TRBV9,NA
TGTGCCAGCAGCTTAGGGCGGGACAGACGAAAGGGGCTCAATCAGCCCCAGCATTTT,CASSLGRDRRKGLNQPQHF,TRBJ1-5,TRBD1,TRBV11-3,few
TGTGCCAGCAGCCCCCCTTTACGGGGGGGCCGGAAGACCGGGGAGCTGTTTTTT,CASSPPLRGGRKTGELFF,TRBJ2-2,TRBD2,TRBV28,once
TGTGCCAGCAGCCAGTCGGGGATCGGGGAGCAGTTCTTC,CASSQSGIGEQFF,TRBJ2-1,NA,TRBV14,once
TGTGCCAGCTCACTGGGACAGGGGAACACCGGGGAGCTGTTTTTT,CASSLGQGNTGELFF,TRBJ2-2,TRBD1,TRBV18,few